The clone carrying this TCR beta chain was recorded a few times. Its antigen is not known. Two oligonucleotides, mixed equimolar, formed the beta constant-region primer covering TRBC1 and TRBC2. The ligated cDNA underwent four PCR rounds using SP2 and nested alpha and beta constant-region primers. TCRdb ran MiXCR on the UMI-ligation and nested PCR reads and lists one entry per CDR3 protein. The repertoire holds about 99,000 distinct CDR3 sequences, with more than 14% as singletons. The data are from a study of naive and memory T cell subsets. General study findings and limits: Diversity fell and Gini index rose from naive through CM, EM, EMRA. Each distinct alpha or beta sequence counts as one clonotype. A few larger clonotypes appeared in naive repertoires, especially CD8, possibly memory cells re-expressing CD45RA.

Cells stained for CD3, CD4, CD8, CD45RA and CD27 were sorted into four subsets. The sample comprised naive CD8+ T cells from blood. This TCR was sampled from a human donor in good health.

Here the CDR3 DNA reads TGTGCCAGCAGGGGGACACAGGGGGTGAGCCAAGAGACCCAGTACTTC. Amino acids: CASRGTQGVSQETQYF. This chain uses TRBV2 with TRBJ2-5; 8 bases fit TRBD1. Germline V gives CDR1 SNHLY, CDR2 FYNNEI. The CDR3 extends over 16 amino acids. V lost 6 bases, J lost 1 base, and 10 bases stayed unmatched.